Below are 22 T cell receptor beta chains sequenced from a single sample in a study of blood T cell repertoires in COVID-19. Libraries were prepared by immunoSEQ multiplex PCR; TCRdb keeps only in-frame clonotypes and omits some of them. The repertoire holds under 200,000 clones, with 80% to 90% as singletons. Sequenced material: peripheral blood. The receptors derive from a man aged 40-55 years who had recovered from COVID-19.

This clone was picked up a small number of times. The chain joins TRBV18 to TRBJ1-5; 7 bases agree with TRBD1. The V gene's germline CDR1 is KGHSH and CDR2 LQKENI. Unmatched junction bases numbered 9, after V lost 3 bases and J lost 7 bases. The CDR3 sequence is 15 residues long. For the CDR3, the DNA is TGTGCCAGCTCACCGGGTCAGGGGGTGGGGCAGCCCCAGCATTTT. It is translated as CASSPGQGVGQPQHF.

The V gene is TRBV27, the J gene TRBJ1-1; 7 bases map to TRBD1. In germline, CDR1 is MNHEY, CDR2 SMNVEV (reference sequence). The CDR3 spans 14 residues. J gave up 1 base and V 3 bases, and 2 bases lay outside the gene matches. The CDR3 region has the DNA TGTGCCAGCAGTTTGGGGACAGCGAACACTGAAGCTTTCTTT. This gives the protein CASSLGTANTEAFF.

V is TRBV10-3 and J is TRBJ1-2; D possibly corresponds to TRBD1 (5 bases). V was clipped by 4 bases and J by 2 bases, with 14 bases between them. The V gene's germline CDR1 is ENHRY and CDR2 SYGVKD. CDR3 length: 15 amino acids. CDR3 in DNA: TGTGCCATCAGTGGCGCAGGGCGGGACAACTATGGCTACACCTTC. This translates into CAISGAGRDNYGYTF.

This sequence joins TRBV7-9 and TRBJ1-4, with a weak D call TRBD1 (6 bases). CDR3 size: 14 residues. Germline CDR1 is SEHNR and CDR2 is FQNEAQ (reference sequence). V shed 3 bases and J shed 6 bases, with 11 bases lying between them. The CDR3 sequence: CASSFIQGDEKLFF. CDR3 bases: TGTGCCAGCAGCTTCATACAGGGAGATGAAAAACTGTTTTTT. Based on the CDR3 plus reference TRBV7-9 and TRBJ1-4, the full variable domain is DTGVSQNPRHKITKRGQNVTFRCDPISEHNRLYWYRQTLGQGPEFLTYFQNEAQLEKSRLLSDRFSAERPKGSFSTLEIQRTEQGDSAMYLCASSFIQGDEKLFFGSGTQLSVL.

As DNA, the CDR3 is TGTGCCAGCAAGGCAGGTCCGAACACTGAAGCTTTCTTT. Its translation: CASKAGPNTEAFF. V and J are TRBV6-5 and TRBJ1-1; no definite D call. This CDR3 is 13 amino acids long. Germline V lookup: CDR1 MNHEY, CDR2 SVGAGI. With 7 bases removed from V and 1 base from J, the gap between germline ends came to 10 bases.

The V call is TRBV30, the J call TRBJ2-3; no reliable D call. With 0 bases removed from V and 1 base from J, the gap between germline ends came to 5 bases. This CDR3 is built from 13 residues. Germline assignment: CDR1 GTSNPN and CDR2 SVGIG (reference sequence). In nucleotides, the CDR3 is TGTGCCTGGAGTGTTCCGGGCACAGATACGCAGTATTTT. Protein: CAWSVPGTDTQYF.

V usage is TRBV7-2 and J usage is TRBJ2-5; 10 nucleotides match TRBD2. The V and J ends lost 5 bases and 4 bases, in that order; junction bases with no gene match: 7. The V gene's germline CDR1 is SGHTA and CDR2 FQGNSA. There are 15 residues in the CDR3. The CDR3 reads CASSKSSGSAETQYF. The CDR3 nucleotides are TGTGCCAGCAGCAAATCTAGCGGGAGCGCAGAGACCCAGTACTTC.

The CDR3 here is CASTFTGNGQPQHF. In DNA, the CDR3 is TGTGCCAGCACCTTCACGGGAAACGGCCAGCCCCAGCATTTT. The rearrangement joins TRBV28 to TRBJ1-5; no firm D call. CDR1 MDHEN and CDR2 SYDVKM come from the germline V gene. Between the trimmed V and J ends, which lost 7 bases and 7 bases, there was a span of 17 bases. This CDR3 comprises 14 residues.

V usage is TRBV30 and J usage is TRBJ2-1, with 13 bases fitting TRBD2. CDR1 is GTSNPN, CDR2 SVGIG, per germline (reference sequence). Trimming removed 2 bases from V and 0 bases from J; junction bases left unmatched: 7. The CDR3 runs to 18 residues. The CDR3 coding sequence is TGTGCCTGGAGTTTAGAGCGGACTAGCGGGGGCTCCTACAATGAGCAGTTCTTC. Amino acid sequence: CAWSLERTSGGSYNEQFF.

Remarks on this clone: Its ends do not fully match the called genes, so a read error is possible. The V call is TRBV19, the J call TRBJ2-7; 11 nucleotides align to TRBD2. The CDR3 loop spans 15 amino acids. Germline CDR1 reads LNHDA; CDR2 reads SQIVND (reference sequence). The CDR3 DNA follows: TGTGCCAGTAGTGCTACTAGCGGGAGCCGATCTCAAACCCACTTC. This gives the protein CASSATSGSRSQTHF.

The chain is built from TRBV6-2 or TRBV6-3 and TRBJ2-5; D call uncertain. The V end was cut by 0 bases, the J end by 1 base, with 6 bases between. The CDR3 has 14 residues. Germline-derived CDR1 and CDR2 are MNHEY and SVGEGT. The CDR3 loop reads CASSYSRLQETQYF. The CDR3 DNA reads TGTGCCAGCAGTTACTCGCGGCTCCAAGAGACCCAGTACTTC.

This clone has just one count. This rearrangement joins TRBV6-2 or TRBV6-3 to TRBJ2-7, with 8 positions matching TRBD2. Germline CDR1 reads MNHEY; CDR2 reads SVGEGT. Trimming removed 5 bases from V and 7 bases from J; junction bases left unmatched: 10. The CDR3 runs to 14 residues. CDR3 coding DNA: TGTGCCAGCAGTCGAGGGACTAGGCCGGATGAGCAGTACTTC. Its protein product is CASSRGTRPDEQYF.

This clone came up a few times. The chain combines TRBV24-1 with TRBJ1-5; maybe TRBD1 (6 bases). This CDR3 comprises 15 residues. Trimming removed 2 bases from V and 5 bases from J, with 12 bases in between. Germline loops: CDR1 KGHDR, CDR2 SFDVKD. CDR3 region: CATSDSQGLYQPQHF. The CDR3 DNA sequence: TGTGCCACCAGTGATTCACAGGGATTGTATCAGCCCCAGCATTTT.

V usage is TRBV6-5 and J usage is TRBJ2-7, with 7 positions matching TRBD2. This CDR3 region has 12 residues. In germline, CDR1 is MNHEY, CDR2 SVGAGI. V shed 2 bases and J 6 bases; nucleotides not matched to a gene: 1. The CDR3: CASSYGGGEQYF. CDR3 nucleotides: TGTGCCAGCAGTTACGGGGGGGGCGAGCAGTACTTC.

This rearrangement joins TRBV7-2 to TRBJ2-5; 7 positions agree with TRBD2. CDR1 is SGHTA, CDR2 FQGNSA, per germline. V dropped 0 bases and J dropped 4; count of bases not matched to a gene: 8. CDR3 length: 16 amino acids. The CDR3: CASSLASGGRVETQYF. For the CDR3, the DNA is TGTGCCAGCAGCTTAGCATCTGGGGGGAGGGTAGAGACCCAGTACTTC.

V usage is TRBV6-4 and J usage is TRBJ1-1; D is uncertain. This CDR3 region has 16 residues. In germline, CDR1 is MRHNA, CDR2 SNTAGT. V lost 5 bases to trimming and J lost 2 bases, with 18 bases between them. The CDR3: CASSRAGPPHNTEAFF. The CDR3, as DNA: TGTGCCAGCAGTCGCGCCGGTCCCCCGCATAACACTGAAGCTTTCTTT.

The chain uses TRBV3-1 (or the pseudogene TRBV3-2) and TRBJ1-6; D ambiguous. Germline CDR1 reads LGHDT; CDR2 reads YNNKEL (reference sequence). V shed 7 bases and J shed 7 bases, with 14 bases lying between them. The CDR3 length is 14 residues. Here the CDR3 DNA reads TGTGCCAGCACTGAACACGGAGACAATTCACCCCTCCACTTT. Its translation is CASTEHGDNSPLHF.

This clone was seen once. CDR3 nucleotide sequence: TGTGCCAGCAGCCCTTCCGGGACTAGCGGGAGTTTTGGCTACGAGCAGTACTTC. Protein product: CASSPSGTSGSFGYEQYF. V and J are TRBV3-1 (or the pseudogene TRBV3-2) and TRBJ2-7, with 14 bases matching TRBD2. The germline V gene has CDR1 LGHDT and CDR2 YNNKEL (reference sequence). Unmatched junction bases numbered 11, after V lost 4 bases and J lost 3 bases. The CDR3 contains 18 residues.

The chain links TRBV21-1 to TRBJ2-7; the D call TRBD1 from the table was never checked on the DNA. TRBV21-1 is flagged as a pseudogene. The CDR3 runs to 16 residues. DNA for the CDR3: TGTGCCAGCAGCAAAGCAAGGTCCCGGGACAGCTACGAGCAGTACTTC. This sequence encodes CASSKARSRDSYEQYF.

The genes are TRBV19 and TRBJ1-1, with 7 bases aligning to TRBD1. V lost 7 bases to trimming and J lost 3 bases; unmatched junction nucleotides: 5. Germline CDR1 is LNHDA and CDR2 is SQIVND (reference sequence). The CDR3 runs to 13 residues. The CDR3 nucleotides read TGTGCCAGTACCACAGGGGCGGACACTGAAGCTTTCTTT. Translated: CASTTGADTEAFF.

This clone showed up just once. The chain uses TRBV11-3 and TRBJ2-1, with 7 bases that match TRBD2. In germline, CDR1 is SGHNT, CDR2 YENEEA. The CDR3 extends over 14 amino acids. V lost 5 bases and J lost 5; bases outside the gene matches: 6. CDR3 region: CASSPPGTNNEQFF. The CDR3 nucleotides read TGTGCCAGCAGCCCCCCAGGGACTAACAATGAGCAGTTCTTC.

This chain connects TRBV5-5 to TRBJ1-2, with D tentatively TRBD1 (6 bases). The germline V and J ends were trimmed by 0 bases and 4 bases, with 10 bases remaining between them. The V gene's germline CDR1 is SGHKS and CDR2 YYEKEE (reference sequence). The CDR3 runs 14 residues. The CDR3 is CASSLADRIYGYTF. Written as DNA, the CDR3 is TGTGCCAGCAGCTTGGCCGACAGGATCTATGGCTACACCTTC.